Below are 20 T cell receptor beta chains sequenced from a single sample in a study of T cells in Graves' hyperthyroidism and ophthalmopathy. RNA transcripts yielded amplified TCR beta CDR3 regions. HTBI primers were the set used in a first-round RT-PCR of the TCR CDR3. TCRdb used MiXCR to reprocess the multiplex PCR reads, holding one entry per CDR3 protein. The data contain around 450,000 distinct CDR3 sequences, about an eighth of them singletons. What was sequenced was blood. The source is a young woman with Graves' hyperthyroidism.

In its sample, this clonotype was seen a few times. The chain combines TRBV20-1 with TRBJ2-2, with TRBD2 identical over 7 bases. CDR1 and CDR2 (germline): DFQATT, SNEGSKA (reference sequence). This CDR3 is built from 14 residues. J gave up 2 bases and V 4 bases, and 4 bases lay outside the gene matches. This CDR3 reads CSATKAGNTGELFF. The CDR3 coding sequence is TGCAGTGCTACTAAAGCGGGAAACACCGGGGAGCTGTTTTTT.

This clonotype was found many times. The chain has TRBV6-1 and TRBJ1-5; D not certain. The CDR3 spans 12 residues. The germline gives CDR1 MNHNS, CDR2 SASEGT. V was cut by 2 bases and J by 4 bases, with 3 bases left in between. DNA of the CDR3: TGTGCCAGCAGTGAAAGGAATCAGCCCCAGCATTTT. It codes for CASSERNQPQHF.

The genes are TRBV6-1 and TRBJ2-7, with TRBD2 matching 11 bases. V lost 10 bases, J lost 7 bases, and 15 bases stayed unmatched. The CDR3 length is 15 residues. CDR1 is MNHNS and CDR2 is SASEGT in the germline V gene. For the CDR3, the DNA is TGTGCCATCCTGGAAACTAGCGGGAGCTTATGGGAGCAGTACTTC. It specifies CAILETSGSLWEQYF.

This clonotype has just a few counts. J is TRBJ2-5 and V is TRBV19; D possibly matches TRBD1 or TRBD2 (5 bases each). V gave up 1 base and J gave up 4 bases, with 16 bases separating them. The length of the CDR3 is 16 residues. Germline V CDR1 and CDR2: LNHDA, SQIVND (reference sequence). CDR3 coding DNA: TGTGCCAGTAGTATAGCAGGAGGACTGAGGGGAGAGACCCAGTACTTC. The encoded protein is CASSIAGGLRGETQYF.

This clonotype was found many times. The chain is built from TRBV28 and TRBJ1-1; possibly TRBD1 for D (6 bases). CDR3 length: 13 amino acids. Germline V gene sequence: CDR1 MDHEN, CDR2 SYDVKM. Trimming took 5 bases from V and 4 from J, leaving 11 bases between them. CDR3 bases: TGTGCCAGCAGTCCAGGGGTTATCACTGAAGCTTTCTTT. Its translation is CASSPGVITEAFF.

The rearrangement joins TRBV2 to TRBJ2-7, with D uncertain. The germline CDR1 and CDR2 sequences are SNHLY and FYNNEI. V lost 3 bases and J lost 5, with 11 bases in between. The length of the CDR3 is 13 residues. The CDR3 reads CASSDSAENEQYF. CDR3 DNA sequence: TGTGCCAGCAGTGATTCGGCAGAAAACGAGCAGTACTTC.

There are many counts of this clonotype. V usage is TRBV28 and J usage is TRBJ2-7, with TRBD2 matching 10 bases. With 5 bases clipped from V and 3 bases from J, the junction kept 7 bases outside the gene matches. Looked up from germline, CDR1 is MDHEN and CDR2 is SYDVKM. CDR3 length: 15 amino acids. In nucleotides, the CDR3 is TGTGCCAGCAGTCGAAGCGGGAGGGCCTTCTACGAGCAGTACTTC. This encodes CASSRSGRAFYEQYF. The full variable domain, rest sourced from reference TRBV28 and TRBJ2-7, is DVKVTQSSRYLVKRTGEKVFLECVQDMDHENMFWYRQDPGLGLRLIYFSYDVKMKEKGDIPEGYSVSREKKERFSLILESASTNQTSMYLCASSRSGRAFYEQYFGPGTRLTVT.

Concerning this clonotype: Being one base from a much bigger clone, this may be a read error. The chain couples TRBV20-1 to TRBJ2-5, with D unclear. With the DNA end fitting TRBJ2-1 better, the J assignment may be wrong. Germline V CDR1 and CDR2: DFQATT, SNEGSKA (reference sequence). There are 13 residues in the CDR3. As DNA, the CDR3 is TGCAGTGCTAAAGGAGAACTCCAAGAGACCCAGTTCTTC. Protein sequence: CSAKGELQETQFF.

The CDR3 nucleotides are TGCAGTGAGAGGAGGCAGAGCGAAACCATGAACACTGAAGCTTTCTTT. Amino acid sequence: CSERRQSETMNTEAFF. This chain joins TRBV20-1 and TRBJ1-1, with unresolved D. CDR1 and CDR2 from the germline V gene are DFQATT and SNEGSKA (reference sequence). Trimming pared 7 bases from V and 0 bases from J, leaving 21 bases between. The CDR3 consists of 16 residues.

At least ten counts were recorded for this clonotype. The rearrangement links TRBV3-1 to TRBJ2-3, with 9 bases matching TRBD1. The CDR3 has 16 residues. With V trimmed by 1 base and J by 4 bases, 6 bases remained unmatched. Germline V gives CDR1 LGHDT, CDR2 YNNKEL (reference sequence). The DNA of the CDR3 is TGTGCCAGCAGCCAAGCGGACAGGGGCCGGCCAGATACGCAGTATTTT. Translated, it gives CASSQADRGRPDTQYF.

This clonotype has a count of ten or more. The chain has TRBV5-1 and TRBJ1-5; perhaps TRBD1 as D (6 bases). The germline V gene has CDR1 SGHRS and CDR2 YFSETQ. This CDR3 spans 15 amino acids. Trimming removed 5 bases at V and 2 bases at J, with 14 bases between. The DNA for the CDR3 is TGCGCCAGCAGACCCACAGGGCTTGGCAATCAGCCCCAGCATTTT. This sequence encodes CASRPTGLGNQPQHF.

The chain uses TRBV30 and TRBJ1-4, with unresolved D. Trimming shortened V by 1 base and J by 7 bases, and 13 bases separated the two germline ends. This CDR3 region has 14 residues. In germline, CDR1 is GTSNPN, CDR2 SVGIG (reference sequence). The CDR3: CAWSGDEGGEKLFF. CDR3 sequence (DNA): TGTGCCTGGAGTGGTGACGAGGGCGGTGAAAAACTGTTTTTT.

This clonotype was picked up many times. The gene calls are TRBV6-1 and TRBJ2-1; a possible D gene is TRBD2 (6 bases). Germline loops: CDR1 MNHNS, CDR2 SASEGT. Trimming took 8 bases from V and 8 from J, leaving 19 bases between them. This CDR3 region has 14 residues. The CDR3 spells CASRRDSPLHEQFF. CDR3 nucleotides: TGTGCCAGCCGGAGGGACTCGCCTTTGCATGAGCAGTTCTTC.

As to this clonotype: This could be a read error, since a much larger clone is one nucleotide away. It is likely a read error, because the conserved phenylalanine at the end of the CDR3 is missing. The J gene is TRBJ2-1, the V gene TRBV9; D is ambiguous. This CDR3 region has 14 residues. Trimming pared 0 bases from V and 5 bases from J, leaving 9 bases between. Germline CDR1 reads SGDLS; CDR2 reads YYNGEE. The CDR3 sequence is CASSVGQVNNEQFL. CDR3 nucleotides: TGTGCCAGCAGCGTAGGCCAGGTCAACAATGAGCAGTTCTTA.

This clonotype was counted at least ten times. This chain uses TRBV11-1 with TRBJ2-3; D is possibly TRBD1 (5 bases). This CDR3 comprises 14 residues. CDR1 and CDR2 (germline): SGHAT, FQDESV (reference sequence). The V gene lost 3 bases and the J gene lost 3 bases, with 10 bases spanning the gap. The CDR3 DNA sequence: TGTGCCAGCAGCTTGAGCAGGGATACAGATACGCAGTATTTT. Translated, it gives CASSLSRDTDTQYF.

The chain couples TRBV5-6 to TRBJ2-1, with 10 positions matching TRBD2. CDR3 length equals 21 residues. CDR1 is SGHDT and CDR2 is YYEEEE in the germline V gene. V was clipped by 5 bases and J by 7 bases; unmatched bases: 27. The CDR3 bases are TGTGCCAGCAGTCCCCATTTAATAGCGGGAGGAAGAGGGTCCGGCCCAAATGAGCAGTTCTTC. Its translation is CASSPHLIAGGRGSGPNEQFF. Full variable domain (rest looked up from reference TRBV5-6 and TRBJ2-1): DAGVTQSPTHLIKTRGQQVTLRCSPKSGHDTVSWYQQALGQGPQFIFQYYEEEERQRGNFPDRFSGHQFPNYSSELNVNALLLGDSALYLCASSPHLIAGGRGSGPNEQFFGPGTRLTVL.

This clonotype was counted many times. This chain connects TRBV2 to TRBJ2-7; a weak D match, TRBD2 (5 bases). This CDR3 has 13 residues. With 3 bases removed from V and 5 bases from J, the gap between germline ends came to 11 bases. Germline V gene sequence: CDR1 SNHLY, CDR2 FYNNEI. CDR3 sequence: CASSDRTRDEQYF. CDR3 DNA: TGTGCCAGCAGTGACCGGACGAGGGACGAGCAGTACTTC.

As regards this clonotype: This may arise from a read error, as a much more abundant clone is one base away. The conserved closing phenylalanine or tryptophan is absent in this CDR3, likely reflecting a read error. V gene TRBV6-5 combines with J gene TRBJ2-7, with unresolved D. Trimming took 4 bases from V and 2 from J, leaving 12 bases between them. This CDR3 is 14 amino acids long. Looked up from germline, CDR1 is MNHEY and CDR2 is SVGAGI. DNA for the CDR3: TGTGCCAGCAGTTTCGAAGGGTCCCCCTACGAGCAGTACCTC. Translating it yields CASSFEGSPYEQYL.

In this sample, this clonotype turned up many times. The CDR3 bases are TGTGCCAGCAGTTACTCGGCCGCTAGCGTATACAATGAGCAGTTCTTC. This translates into CASSYSAASVYNEQFF. V usage is TRBV6-5 and J usage is TRBJ2-1, with TRBD2 as a possible D gene (6 bases). CDR1 and CDR2 (germline): MNHEY, SVGAGI. V lost 0 bases, J lost 4 bases, and 13 bases lay in between. The CDR3 covers 16 residues.

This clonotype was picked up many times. The chain's CDR3 is CSARPPGRGEQYF. CDR3 sequence (DNA): TGCAGTGCTAGACCTCCCGGACGGGGGGAGCAGTACTTC. This chain uses TRBV20-1 with TRBJ2-7; D might be TRBD2 (6 bases). Germline assignment: CDR1 DFQATT and CDR2 SNEGSKA (reference sequence). This CDR3 region has 13 residues. Trimming cost V 2 bases and J 7 bases, with 15 bases left between them.